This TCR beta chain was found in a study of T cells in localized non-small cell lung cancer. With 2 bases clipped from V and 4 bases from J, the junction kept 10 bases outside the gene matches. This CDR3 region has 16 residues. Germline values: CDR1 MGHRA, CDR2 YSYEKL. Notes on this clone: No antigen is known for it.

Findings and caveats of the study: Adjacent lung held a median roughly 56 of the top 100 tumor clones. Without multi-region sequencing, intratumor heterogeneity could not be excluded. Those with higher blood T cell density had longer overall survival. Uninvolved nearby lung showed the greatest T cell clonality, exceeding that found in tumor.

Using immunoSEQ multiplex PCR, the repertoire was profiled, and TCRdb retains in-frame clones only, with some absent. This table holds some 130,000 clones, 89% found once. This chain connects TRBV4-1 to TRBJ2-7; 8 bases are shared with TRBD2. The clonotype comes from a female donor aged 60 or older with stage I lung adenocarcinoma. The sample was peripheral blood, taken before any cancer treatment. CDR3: CASSQSLGEREYEQYF. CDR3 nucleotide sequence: TGCGCCAGCAGCCAATCCCTTGGGGAGCGGGAGTACGAGCAGTACTTC.